One TCR beta chain is described in this entry. This clone was seen a single time. Its binding antigen is unknown. Base qualities were left out, and no much larger clone turns up one base away. This sample was taken from a study of cytomegalovirus exposure and HLA in healthy donors (dated by TCRdb to 2016 to 2017). Looking at the study overall: An earlier analysis of approximately 640 of the donors reported roughly 270 Gb of sequence data and roughly 100 million unique TCR beta sequences from around 200 million T cells. The study was designed to test whether signatures of past pathogen exposure could be identified by cataloging public T cell receptors. An earlier analysis of several hundred of the donors used high-throughput TCR beta sequencing to judge whether each TCR beta V gene segment behaved as functional or pseudogenic. Because of strong linkage in the cohort, roughly five DR-DQ haplotypes were treated as single units for association and clustering. High-throughput TCR immunosequencing, statistical association of individual TCRs with disease status, and machine learning were combined to predict cytomegalovirus infection status. Using immunosequencing, the study profiled T cell repertoires from 500 to 800 subjects and related those repertoires to cytomegalovirus serostatus. Genome-wide SNP genotypes for about three fifths of the roughly 670 donors were used in a later genetic analysis, which treated that subset as a discovery cohort. A separate validation cohort of 100 to 150 different subjects was used in addition to the roughly 700-subject first cohort. A later analysis re-examined previously published TCR beta repertoires from more than 550 donors and added high-resolution HLA genotyping to investigate patterns of TCR occurrence. All discovery cohort repertoires had been generated on a single sequencing platform. Among a few hundred genotyped donors of the cohort, an average of around 240,000 unique TCR beta nucleotide sequences were sequenced per donor, roughly 20% of them non-productive. Of the roughly 410 genotyped donors, 80% to 90% were placed in the genetic ancestry cluster associated with self-reported Caucasian donors. Donor age, sex, ethnicity and CMV serostatus were compiled together with the repertoire data. In the later analysis, no new phenotypic data were used to find candidate immune exposures; instead, reliance was placed on TCR beta sequences and their occurrence across donors. The number of donors typed differed by locus, with roughly 620-640 for A, B, C, DRB1 and DQB1, 522 for DQA1, 600 to 610 for DPA1, and about 450 for DPB1. Both class I and class II loci were covered by HLA typing, at four-digit resolution. Approximately 300 gigabases of sequencing data and around 85 million unique TCR sequences made up an early release that covered about 640 HLA-typed donors.

The cohort comprised 710 or so healthy bone marrow donors. All cohort members were sampled while nominally healthy, although unrecorded immune exposures were likely present. The donor was CMV seronegative and was included in the group of several hundred seronegative cohort members. Each donor provided a peripheral blood sample, and peripheral blood mononuclear cells were used for TCR beta sequencing. The Qiagen DNeasy Blood Extraction Kit was used to extract genomic DNA from the blood cell samples. Libraries were built with the immunoSEQ multiplex PCR assay. For the multiplex PCR, a mixture combining 60 forward primers for TCR Vbeta segments and 13 reverse primers for TCR Jbeta segments was used. Amplification of the CDR3 region of rearranged TCR beta genes was performed with a multiplex PCR assay on genomic DNA. Amplified TCR beta libraries were sequenced as 87-base-pair reads on the Illumina HiSeq System. As for the original processing: In a later analysis, around 80 million unique TCR beta chains were counted across the approximately 670 repertoires, and about 10 million of these chains were shared by at least two donors. To remove PCR and sequencing errors, raw reads were error-corrected and collapsed into unique sequences using a nearest-neighbor algorithm that merged closely related sequences. CDR3 sequences were aligned to IMGT reference sequences to assign V, D and J gene segments. For a sequence to be retained, a match of at least six nucleotides was required to both a V gene segment and a J gene segment. A rearrangement counted as productive if the CDR3 had no stop codons and remained in frame with V and J, and every other rearrangement counted as non-productive. Following IMGT convention, CDR3 was defined as the stretch from the second conserved V-encoded cysteine to the conserved J-encoded phenylalanine. The earlier analysis of about 530 of the donors excluded any sequence lacking an unambiguous match to a single V gene segment. In an earlier analysis of around 600 of the donors, V segments were called functional above 56.7% productive rearrangements and were called segregating when the between-donor standard deviation exceeded 5%. A statistical classification framework was developed to diagnose cytomegalovirus status using the catalog of TCR beta chain sequences. A later analysis assigned V and J genes by comparing TCR nucleotide sequences with IMGT/GENE-DB human TR gene sequences. The TCRdist pipeline was used in a later analysis to assign CDR3 sequences and most-parsimonious VDJ recombination scenarios. In a later analysis, each TCR beta chain was defined by its CDR3 amino acid sequence together with its V-gene family, and reads lacking a unique V-gene family were excluded. To address suspected cross-contamination and a sequencing artifact, a later analysis removed 550 to 750 highly shared, low-generation-probability nucleotide sequences. For each public chain, a later analysis derived a clonal expansion index from normalized ranks of inferred template counts within each repertoire. Generation probabilities in a later analysis came from a VDJ recombination model fitted to out-of-frame rearrangements, and those results were checked against IGoR. In a later analysis, TCR-TCR, TCR-HLA and TCR-CMV co-occurrence was scored with hypergeometric tests, and a repertoire-size bias correction was applied to TCR pairs. To estimate false discovery rates, a later analysis permuted the HLA or CMV assignments 20 times. In a later analysis, co-occurring TCRs were grouped using DBSCAN, with TCRdist sequence similarity added in when clustering inside HLA-allele-positive subsets. Repertoires with fewer than 30,000 or more than 120,000 public chains, plus five repertoires with anomalous nucleotide sharing, were excluded from co-occurrence clustering. Not all clones reach the TCRdb copy of this immuneACCESS table, which keeps in-frame sequences only. Checked studies attribute under half of the gap to unresolved V genes and leave the rest unexplained. For V, J and clone size, that table is used; D and trimming come from the DNA. This sample lists roughly 150,000 clones; approximately 88% were detected once. The ten top clones hold around 1.4% of the sample.

General conclusions and limits of the study: Compared with the approximately 720-donor mean, donors in an Asian-associated ancestry cluster had fewer N-insertions in productive TCRs, according to a later genetic analysis. Three of the identified cytomegalovirus-associated TCR beta chains were confirmed in vitro to be specific for cytomegalovirus antigens. Immune exposure information for the cohort was limited to CMV serostatus. A further reported finding was that TCR beta sequences accurately predicted the HLA-A and HLA-B alleles for most subjects in the first cohort. In a later genetic analysis, a missense DCLRE1C variant was associated with V-gene and J-gene trimming of TCR beta chains, and the association was replicated in an independent cohort. In an earlier analysis of more than 500 of the donors, most TCR beta V segments appeared in productive rearrangements about 87% or about 30% of the time, broadly matching IMGT annotations. Only TCR beta chains were sequenced in this cohort, and the absence of alpha or paired-chain data limited detectable features. Strong co-occurrence of HLA alleles, especially DR and DQ, made assigning TCR associations to individual alleles difficult. A cluster of highly shared sequence variants was judged likely to be a technical artifact of the sequencing pipeline. Most CMV-associated TCR beta chains appeared to be HLA-restricted in a later analysis, and the HLA associations seemed to be driven largely by CMV exposure. According to a later analysis, parvovirus B19, influenza, CMV and Epstein-Barr virus appeared linked to several top co-occurrence clusters. At a false discovery rate of 0.05, a later analysis linked around 17,000 TCR beta sequences to specific HLA alleles. The earlier analysis of about 600 of the donors excluded 15 to 20 rarely observed V segments, including chromosome 9 orphons, because counts were too low. In a later analysis, HLA-associated TCR beta chains showed more clonal expansion and lower generation probabilities than non-associated chains that were equally common. Roughly uniform sequencing depth across donors was assumed in presence/absence analyses, although this assumption may not hold. Linkage disequilibrium might explain the correlated functional status among segregating V segments, but an unknown experimental factor could not be ruled out. The study gave a list of 150 to 200 TCR beta chains associated with cytomegalovirus. HLA typing was unavailable for some donors at each locus, so association tests used only the typed subset. Most TCR sequences were seen in very few donors, while some public TCRs were found in many individuals. According to a later analysis, TCR association rates differed among HLA loci, with DRB1 alleles showing the most associated TCRs and HLA-C alleles showing the fewest. Cytomegalovirus status was reported to be diagnosed by the classifier with high specificity and sensitivity in both the original and validation cohorts. It was suggested by the authors that the approach could potentially be generalized to other disease states and immunological phenotypes.

Sequencing input: PBMCs. This TCR derives from a woman aged 18-29 years in good health and CMV-seronegative.

The CDR3 reads as follows: CASTAGEINNQPQHF. The DNA reads TGTGCCAGTACAGCAGGGGAGATTAACAATCAGCCCCAGCATTTT. The V and J genes are TRBV19 and TRBJ1-5, with a weak D call of TRBD1 (6 bases match). CDR1 and CDR2 are drawn from the germline V gene (reference sequence): LNHDA, SQIVND. Its CDR3 holds 15 amino acids, cysteine through phenylalanine. The sequence is cut down to CDR3 DNA, 45 bases in frame from base 1. V is cut by 7 bases and J by 3 bases, and the space between the germline ends is 16 bases.